This T cell receptor beta chain was sequenced in a study of blood T cell repertoires in COVID-19. About the study: COVID-19 samples, acute and convalescent, were from the United States, Italy and Spain. In each case, the material was cDNA or gDNA derived from T cells, B-cell-depleted T cells, or PBMCs.

From germline, CDR1 is KGHSH and CDR2 LQKENI. The CDR3 has 14 residues. Trimming cost V 3 bases and J 0 bases, with 8 bases left between them. Original processing notes: Estimation of nucleated cell counts was performed using reference gene primer amplification. The repertoire was sequenced with immunoSEQ multiplex PCR; TCRdb's copy has only in-frame clones and lacks some. V, J and clone size are those of that table, while D and trimming were read from the DNA. The data hold about 310,000 clones, with about 87% observed a single time. The chain uses TRBV18 and TRBJ1-1; D call uncertain. The receptor was derived from a woman aged 45-65 years who had recovered from COVID-19. What was sequenced was peripheral blood. The CDR3, as DNA: TGTGCCAGCTCACCTCAGACTGTGAACACTGAAGCTTTCTTT. Protein: CASSPQTVNTEAFF. Together with reference TRBV18 and TRBJ1-1, the CDR3 gives the full variable domain: NAGVMQNPRHLVRRRGQEARLRCSPMKGHSHVYWYRQLPEEGLKFMVYLQKENIIDESGMPKERFSAEFPKEGPSILRIQQVVRGDSAAYFCASSPQTVNTEAFFGQGTRLTVV.